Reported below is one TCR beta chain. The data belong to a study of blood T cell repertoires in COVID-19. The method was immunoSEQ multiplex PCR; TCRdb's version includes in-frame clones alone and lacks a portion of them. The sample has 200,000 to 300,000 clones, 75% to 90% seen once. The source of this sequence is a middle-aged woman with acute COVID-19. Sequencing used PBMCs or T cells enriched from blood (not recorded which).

CDR3 residues: CASSSKLQPRTQYF. CDR3 in DNA: TGTGCCAGCAGTTCCAAATTACAGCCGCGGACCCAGTACTTC. This rearrangement joins TRBV27 to TRBJ2-5; D gene uncertain. Between the trimmed V and J ends, which lost 4 bases and 7 bases, there was a span of 16 bases. This CDR3 is 14 amino acids long. Germline CDR1 reads MNHEY; CDR2 reads SMNVEV (reference sequence).